This entry concerns a single T cell receptor beta chain. The CDR3 length is 13 residues. V was shortened by 3 bases and J by 2 bases, with 9 bases between the two germline ends. The germline gives CDR1 SGHRS, CDR2 YFSETQ. Together with a sample-barcoded 5' primer, a J-beta primer mix was included in a second PCR lasting roughly 6 to 12 cycles. TCRdb redid the calling of the 5' RACE reads with MiXCR, one entry per CDR3 protein. The data hold around 800,000 distinct CDR3 sequences, with around 25% observed a single time. The data belong to a study of blood T cells in healthy people across ages. This same sample was also taken into another study, of T cells of mothers and their children.

The clonotype was recovered from a boy younger than 18 in good health. The gene calls are TRBV5-1 and TRBJ2-7; no clear D. The material sequenced was blood. This chain's CDR3 is CASSSTSAYEQYF. CDR3 bases: TGCGCCAGCAGCTCCACCTCGGCCTACGAGCAGTACTTC.